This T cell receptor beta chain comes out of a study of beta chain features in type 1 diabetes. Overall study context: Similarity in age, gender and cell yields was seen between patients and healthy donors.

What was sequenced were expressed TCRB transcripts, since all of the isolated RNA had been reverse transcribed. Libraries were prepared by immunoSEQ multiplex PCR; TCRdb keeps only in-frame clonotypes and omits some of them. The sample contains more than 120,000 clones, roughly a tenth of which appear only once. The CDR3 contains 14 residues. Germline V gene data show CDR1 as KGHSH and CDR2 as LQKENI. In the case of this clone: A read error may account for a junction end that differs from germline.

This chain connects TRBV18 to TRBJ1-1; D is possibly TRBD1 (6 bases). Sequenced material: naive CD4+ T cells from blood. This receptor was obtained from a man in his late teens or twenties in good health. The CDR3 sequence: CASSPPQGSTEAFF. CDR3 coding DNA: TGTGCCAGCTCTCCACCCCAGGGGAGTACTGAAGCTTTCTTT.